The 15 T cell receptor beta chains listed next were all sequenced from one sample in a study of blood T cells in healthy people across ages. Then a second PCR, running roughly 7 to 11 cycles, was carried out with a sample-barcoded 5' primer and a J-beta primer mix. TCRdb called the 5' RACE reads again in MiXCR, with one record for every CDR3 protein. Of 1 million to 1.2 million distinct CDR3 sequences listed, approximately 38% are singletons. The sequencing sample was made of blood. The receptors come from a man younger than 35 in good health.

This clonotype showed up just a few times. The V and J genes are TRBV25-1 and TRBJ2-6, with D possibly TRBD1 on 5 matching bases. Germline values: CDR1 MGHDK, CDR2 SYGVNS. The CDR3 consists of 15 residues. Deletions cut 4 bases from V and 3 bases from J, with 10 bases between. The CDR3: CASSARARGANVLTF. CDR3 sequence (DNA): TGTGCCAGCAGTGCCAGGGCGCGTGGGGCCAACGTCCTGACTTTC.

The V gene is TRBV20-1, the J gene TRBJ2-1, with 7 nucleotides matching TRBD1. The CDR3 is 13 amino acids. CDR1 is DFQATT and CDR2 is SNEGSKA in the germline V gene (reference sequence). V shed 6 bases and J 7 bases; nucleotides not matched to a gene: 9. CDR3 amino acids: CSALQGKRNEQFF. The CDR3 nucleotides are TGCAGTGCCCTACAGGGGAAGAGGAATGAGCAGTTCTTC.

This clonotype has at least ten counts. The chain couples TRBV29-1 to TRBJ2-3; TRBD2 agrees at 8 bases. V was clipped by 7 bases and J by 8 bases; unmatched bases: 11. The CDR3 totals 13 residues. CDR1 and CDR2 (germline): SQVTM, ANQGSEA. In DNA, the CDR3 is TGCAGCGCCGCCCCCGGCGGGGGGAGTACGCAGTATTTT. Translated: CSAAPGGGSTQYF.

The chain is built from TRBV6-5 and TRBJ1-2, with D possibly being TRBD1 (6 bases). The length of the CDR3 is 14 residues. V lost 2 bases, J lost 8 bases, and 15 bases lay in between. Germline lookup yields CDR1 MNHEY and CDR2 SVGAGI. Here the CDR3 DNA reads TGTGCCAGCAGTTACACACGACAGGCGAGGGGCTACACCTTC. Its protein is CASSYTRQARGYTF.

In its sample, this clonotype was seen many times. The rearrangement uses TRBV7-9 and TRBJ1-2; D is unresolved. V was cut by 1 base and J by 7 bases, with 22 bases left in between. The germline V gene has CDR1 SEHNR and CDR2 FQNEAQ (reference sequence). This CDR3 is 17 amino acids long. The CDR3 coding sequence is TGTGCCAGCAGCTTAGTATCCGGCCTTCTTGTTCTAGGTGGCTACACCTTC. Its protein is CASSLVSGLLVLGGYTF.

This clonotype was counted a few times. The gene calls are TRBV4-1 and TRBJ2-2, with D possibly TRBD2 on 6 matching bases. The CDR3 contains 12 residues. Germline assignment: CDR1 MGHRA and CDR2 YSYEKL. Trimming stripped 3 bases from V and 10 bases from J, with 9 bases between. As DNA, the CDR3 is TGCGCCAGCAGCCAGCGGGGTTCGGAGCTGTTTTTT. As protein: CASSQRGSELFF.

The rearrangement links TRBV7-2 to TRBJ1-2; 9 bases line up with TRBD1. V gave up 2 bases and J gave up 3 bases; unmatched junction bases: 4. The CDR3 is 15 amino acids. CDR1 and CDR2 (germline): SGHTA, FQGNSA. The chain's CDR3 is CASSLSGTGYYGYTF. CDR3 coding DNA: TGTGCCAGCAGCTTATCCGGGACAGGGTACTATGGCTACACCTTC.

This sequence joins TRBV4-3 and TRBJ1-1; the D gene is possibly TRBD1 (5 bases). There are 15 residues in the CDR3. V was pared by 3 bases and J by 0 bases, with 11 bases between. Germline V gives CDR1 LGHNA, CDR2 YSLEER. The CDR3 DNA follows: TGCGCCAGCAGCCACGGTGTGGGGGTGAACACTGAAGCTTTCTTT. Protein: CASSHGVGVNTEAFF.

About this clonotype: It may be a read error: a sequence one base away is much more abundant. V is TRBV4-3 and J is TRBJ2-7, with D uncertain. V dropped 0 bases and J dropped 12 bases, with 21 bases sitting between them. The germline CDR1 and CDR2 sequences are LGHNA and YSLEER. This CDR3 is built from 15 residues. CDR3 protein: CASSQDPALYETRYF. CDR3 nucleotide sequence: TGCGCCAGCAGCCAAGATCCCGCGTTGTACGAGACCCGGTACTTC.

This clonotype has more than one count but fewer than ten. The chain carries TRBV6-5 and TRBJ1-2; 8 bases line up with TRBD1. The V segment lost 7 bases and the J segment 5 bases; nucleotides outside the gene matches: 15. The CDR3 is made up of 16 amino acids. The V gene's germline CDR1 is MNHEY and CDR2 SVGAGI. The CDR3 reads CASTPGAGGNEYGYTF. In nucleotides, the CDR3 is TGTGCCAGCACCCCTGGTGCAGGGGGCAACGAATATGGCTACACCTTC.

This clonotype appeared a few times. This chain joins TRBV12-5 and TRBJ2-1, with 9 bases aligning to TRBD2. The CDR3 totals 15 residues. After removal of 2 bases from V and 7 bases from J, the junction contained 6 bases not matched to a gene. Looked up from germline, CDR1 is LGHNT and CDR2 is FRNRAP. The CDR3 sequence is CASGLTGSGGNEQFF. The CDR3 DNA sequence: TGTGCTAGTGGTTTGACGGGTAGCGGGGGAAATGAGCAGTTCTTC. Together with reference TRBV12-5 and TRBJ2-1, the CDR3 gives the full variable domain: DARVTQTPRHKVTEMGQEVTMRCQPILGHNTVFWYRQTMMQGLELLAYFRNRAPLDDSGMPKDRFSAEMPDATLATLKIQPSEPRDSAVYFCASGLTGSGGNEQFFGPGTRLTVL.

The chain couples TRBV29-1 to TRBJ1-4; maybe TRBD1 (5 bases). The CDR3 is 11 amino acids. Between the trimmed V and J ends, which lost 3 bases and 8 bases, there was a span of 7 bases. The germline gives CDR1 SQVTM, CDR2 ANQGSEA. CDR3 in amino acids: CSVDAGEKLFF. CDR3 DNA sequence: TGCAGCGTTGACGCAGGGGAAAAACTGTTTTTT.

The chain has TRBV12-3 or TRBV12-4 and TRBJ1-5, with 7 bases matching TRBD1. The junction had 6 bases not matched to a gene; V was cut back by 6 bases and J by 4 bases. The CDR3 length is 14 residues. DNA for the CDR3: TGTGCCAGCAGCCATTCCAGGGGGAATCAGCCCCAGCATTTT. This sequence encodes CASSHSRGNQPQHF.

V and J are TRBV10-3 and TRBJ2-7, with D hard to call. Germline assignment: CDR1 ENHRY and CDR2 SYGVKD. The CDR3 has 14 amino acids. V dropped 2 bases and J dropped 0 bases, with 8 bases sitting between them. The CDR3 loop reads CAISEGRLSYEQYF. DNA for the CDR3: TGTGCCATCAGTGAGGGGCGTCTCTCCTACGAGCAGTACTTC.

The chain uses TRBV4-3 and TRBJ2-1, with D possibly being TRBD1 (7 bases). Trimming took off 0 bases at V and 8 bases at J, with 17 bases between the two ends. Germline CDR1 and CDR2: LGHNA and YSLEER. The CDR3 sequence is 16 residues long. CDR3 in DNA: TGCGCCAGCAGCCAAGAGGTTAGCAGGGGGGCTGATGAGCAGTTCTTC. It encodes CASSQEVSRGADEQFF.